This is a list of T cell receptor beta chains from one sample in a study of Ad26.COV2.S vaccination and SARS-CoV-2 variants. Some clones are missing from TCRdb's copy, which holds only in-frame ones; the method was immunoSEQ multiplex PCR. The sample consists of 180,000 or so clones, approximately 90% of them appearing once. Sequenced here: peripheral blood, sampled after recovery from COVID-19. These receptors were collected from a human donor who had recovered from COVID-19. Each CDR3 is given with its conserved first and last residue. D genes are given only for firm matches. Expanded clones are given a class, and other clones once, few, many or no size at all.

TRBV19	NA	NA	TRBJ2-1	CATPPGGQKDNEQFF	TGTGCCACCCCCCCGGGGGGCCAAAAGGACAATGAGCAGTTCTTC
TRBV9	NA	NA	TRBJ1-4	CASSPWTNDEKLFF	TGTGCCAGCAGCCCGTGGACGAATGATGAAAAACTGTTTTTT
TRBV2	NA	NA	TRBJ1-2	CASSAQGGYTF	TGTGCCAGCAGTGCTCAGGGTGGCTACACCTTC
TRBV6-5	NA	NA	TRBJ1-5	CASRGTNQPQHF	TGTGCCAGCAGGGGCACAAATCAGCCCCAGCATTTT
TRBV14	NA	TRBD1	TRBJ1-5	CASSPQGTSNQPQHF	TGTGCCAGCAGCCCACAGGGGACTAGCAATCAGCCCCAGCATTTT
TRBV27	few	NA	TRBJ1-1	CASSLHWRNQVNTEAFF	TGTGCCAGCAGTCTTCATTGGAGAAACCAGGTGAACACTGAAGCTTTCTTT
TRBV27	NA	NA	TRBJ2-7	CASSSKGRSSYEQYF	TGTGCCAGCAGCTCTAAGGGGCGGAGCTCCTACGAGCAGTACTTC
TRBV5-1	NA	TRBD1	TRBJ1-2	CASSPDRLGGGYTF	TGCGCCAGCAGCCCGGACAGGTTGGGCGGTGGCTACACCTTC
TRBV6-5	NA	NA	TRBJ2-7	CASSRAGQSYEQYF	TGTGCCAGCAGCCGCGCCGGACAGTCCTACGAGCAGTACTTC
TRBV19	NA	NA	TRBJ2-2	CASSPGTTNTGELFF	TGTGCCAGTAGTCCCGGGACAACGAACACCGGGGAGCTGTTTTTT
TRBV5-5	NA	NA	TRBJ2-2	CASSLGVHLNTGELFF	TGTGCCAGCAGCTTGGGAGTCCACCTAAACACCGGGGAGCTGTTTTTT
TRBV11-2	once	NA	TRBJ2-2	CASSLEWAGAGELFF	TGTGCCAGCAGCTTAGAGTGGGCGGGCGCCGGGGAGCTGTTTTTT
TRBV27	NA	NA	TRBJ2-7	CASQGSGDYEQYF	TGTGCCAGCCAAGGGTCAGGGGACTACGAGCAGTACTTC
TRBV1	NA	NA	TRBJ2-3	CTSPHPGLACGDTQYF	TGCACCAGCCCCCACCCCGGACTAGCCTGCGGGGATACGCAGTATTTT
TRBV9	few	NA	TRBJ1-5	CASSPLAEVQPQHF	TGTGCCAGCAGCCCGCTTGCGGAGGTTCAGCCCCAGCATTTT
TRBV7-9	once	NA	TRBJ2-2	CASSLASPHTGELFF	TGTGCCAGCAGCTTAGCTAGCCCGCACACCGGGGAGCTGTTTTTT
TRBV19	NA	NA	TRBJ2-7	CASSIDLPYEQYF	TGTGCCAGTAGTATAGATCTTCCGTACGAGCAGTACTTC
TRBV30	NA	TRBD2	TRBJ2-7	CAWSVQAGGFYEQYF	TGTGCCTGGAGTGTACAGGCGGGAGGGTTCTACGAGCAGTACTTC